The next 30 T cell receptor beta chains were all read from a single sample in a study of blood T cell repertoires in COVID-19 (dated by TCRdb to the early 2020s). The receptor library was made with the immunoSEQ multiplex PCR assay. This immuneACCESS table, as held by TCRdb, lists in-frame sequences with V and J called but not all clones. Of the missing ones, under half trace to an unresolved V gene in checked studies; the others have no known cause. Across this sample there are approximately 88,000 clones, with 75% to 85% seen only once. About a fifth of the sample lies in the top ten. The sample was peripheral blood. Every receptor here comes from a woman of 80 years or more with acute or convalescent COVID-19.

The V call is TRBV10-2, the J call TRBJ2-4; TRBD1 agrees at 9 bases. Germline CDR1 and CDR2: WSHSY and SAAADI. V lost 6 bases and J lost 2; bases outside the gene matches: 8. The CDR3 has 16 amino acids. This CDR3 is CASSIQGAGSKNIQYF. The CDR3, as DNA: TGCGCCAGCAGCATACAGGGGGCAGGGTCCAAAAACATTCAGTACTTC.

The chain carries TRBV2 and TRBJ2-6; no clear D gene. Germline V lookup: CDR1 SNHLY, CDR2 FYNNEI. Trimming took off 6 bases at V and 2 bases at J, with 11 bases between the two ends. The CDR3 has 15 residues. The CDR3 here is CASRPQVPGANVLTF. In nucleotides, the CDR3 is TGTGCCAGCAGGCCTCAGGTTCCTGGGGCCAACGTCCTGACTTTC.

The chain employs TRBV29-1 and TRBJ1-2; TRBD1 matches 8 bases. Germline CDR1 reads SQVTM; CDR2 reads ANQGSEA. The CDR3 covers 13 residues. Trimming cost V 6 bases and J 7 bases; bases outside gene matches: 10. The CDR3 sequence: CSVAPPGGTGYTF. Here the CDR3 DNA reads TGCAGCGTGGCCCCTCCAGGGGGCACTGGCTACACCTTC.

The rearrangement uses TRBV5-5 and TRBJ1-5; no reliable D call. The CDR3 is 16 amino acids. Trimming cost V 8 bases and J 4 bases, with 22 bases left between them. Per the germline V gene, CDR1 is SGHKS and CDR2 is YYEKEE (reference sequence). CDR3 in DNA: TGTGCCAGTAGCCCGGGGAGGCTTGGATGGAATCAGCCCCAGCATTTT. The encoded protein is CASSPGRLGWNQPQHF.

The rearrangement links TRBV6-1 to TRBJ2-1; 9 positions agree with TRBD2. CDR1 is MNHNS, CDR2 SASEGT, per germline. Trimming removed 2 bases from V and 4 bases from J; junction bases left unmatched: 9. The CDR3 runs 17 residues. DNA for the CDR3: TGTGCCAGCAGTGAACTGTTGGCTAGCGGGATGTACAATGAGCAGTTCTTC. Protein product: CASSELLASGMYNEQFF.

This clone has more than one count but fewer than ten. V is TRBV29-1 and J is TRBJ1-5, with unresolved D. Trimming left V 4 bases short and J 2 bases short, with 6 bases between. Germline loops: CDR1 SQVTM, CDR2 ANQGSEA. The CDR3 totals 12 residues. In DNA, the CDR3 is TGCAGCGTTGGCGGGGGCAATCAGCCCCAGCATTTT. Amino acids: CSVGGGNQPQHF.

The V and J genes are TRBV29-1 and TRBJ2-3, with unresolved D. CDR3 length: 13 amino acids. Trimming took off 7 bases at V and 1 base at J, with 12 bases between the two ends. Germline CDR1 and CDR2: SQVTM and ANQGSEA. CDR3 nucleotides: TGCAGCGGAGGCGGCAGCGGCACAGATACGCAGTATTTT. Its protein product is CSGGGSGTDTQYF.

This chain joins TRBV3-1 (or the pseudogene TRBV3-2) and TRBJ2-3; D gene ambiguous. In germline, CDR1 is LGHDT, CDR2 YNNKEL (reference sequence). Trimming took 2 bases from V and 4 from J, leaving 10 bases between them. This CDR3 spans 14 amino acids. The CDR3 bases are TGTGCCAGCAGCCAACCAGGCGTGGCAGATACGCAGTATTTT. Its translation is CASSQPGVADTQYF.

The V and J genes are TRBV18 and TRBJ2-3; 8 bases agree with TRBD2. The CDR3 is 16 residues long. V dropped 3 bases and J dropped 5; count of bases not matched to a gene: 10. CDR1 KGHSH and CDR2 LQKENI come from the germline V gene. The CDR3 loop reads CASSPRRRGEQDTQYF. Here the CDR3 DNA reads TGTGCCAGCTCACCGAGACGGCGGGGGGAACAAGATACGCAGTATTTT. The full variable domain, in which reference TRBV18 and TRBJ2-3 provide the parts outside the CDR3, is NAGVMQNPRHLVRRRGQEARLRCSPMKGHSHVYWYRQLPEEGLKFMVYLQKENIIDESGMPKERFSAEFPKEGPSILRIQQVVRGDSAAYFCASSPRRRGEQDTQYFGPGTRLTVL.

The J gene is TRBJ1-6, the V gene TRBV12-3 or TRBV12-4; D is possibly TRBD1 (5 bases). V was clipped by 5 bases and J by 8 bases, with 7 bases between them. The CDR3 covers 12 residues. CDR3 DNA: TGTGCCAGCAGTCTCAGGGATTCACCCCTCCACTTT. As protein: CASSLRDSPLHF.

The genes are TRBV2 and TRBJ2-7; 10 bases are shared with TRBD2. The germline V gene has CDR1 SNHLY and CDR2 FYNNEI. The CDR3 has 16 amino acids. After removal of 5 bases from V and 4 bases from J, the junction contained 11 bases not matched to a gene. The CDR3 bases are TGTGCCAGCAGTTTAAGCGGGAGGGCCAATGGGTACGAGCAGTACTTC. It codes for CASSLSGRANGYEQYF.

The V gene is TRBV30, the J gene TRBJ1-1; possibly TRBD1 for D (5 bases). V was trimmed by 5 bases and J by 0 bases, leaving 10 bases between them. From germline, CDR1 is GTSNPN and CDR2 SVGIG (reference sequence). This CDR3 is built from 13 residues. CDR3 sequence (DNA): TGTGCCTGGGGGCAGGGCTTGAACACTGAAGCTTTCTTT. Translating gives CAWGQGLNTEAFF.

The chain links TRBV6-6 to TRBJ1-2, with D perhaps matching TRBD1 (5 bases). Trimming left V 2 bases short and J 8 bases short, with 12 bases between. Germline V lookup: CDR1 MNHNY, CDR2 SVGAGI (reference sequence). This CDR3 has 13 amino acids. This CDR3 reads CASSYGGRGGYTF. The CDR3 region has the DNA TGTGCCAGCAGTTACGGGGGGAGAGGCGGCTACACCTTC.

This clone came up once. This chain uses TRBV18 with TRBJ2-2, with unresolved D. The V end lost 6 bases, the J end lost 7 bases, and 9 bases lay between the germline ends. Germline V gene lookup returns CDR1 KGHSH and CDR2 LQKENI. The CDR3 sequence is 12 residues long. The CDR3 nucleotides read TGTGCCAGCTCGGCTAGTTTCGGGGAGCTGTTTTTT. Its translation: CASSASFGELFF.

The chain combines TRBV27 with TRBJ1-1, with 7 nucleotides matching TRBD1. This CDR3 region has 16 residues. J gave up 2 bases and V 5 bases, and 11 bases lay outside the gene matches. Germline V lookup: CDR1 MNHEY, CDR2 SMNVEV (reference sequence). The CDR3 DNA sequence: TGTGCCAGCAGTCAGACACAGGGGCTCGGAAACACTGAAGCTTTCTTT. This encodes CASSQTQGLGNTEAFF.

J is TRBJ1-6 and V is TRBV18, with 10 nucleotides matching TRBD1. Germline lookup yields CDR1 KGHSH and CDR2 LQKENI. The CDR3 runs to 14 residues. Losses at the gene ends were 5 bases for V and 9 bases for J; bases not matched to a gene: 4. The DNA for the CDR3 is TGTGCCAGCTCAAGGACAGGGGGGTCTTCACCCCTCCACTTT. Translated, it gives CASSRTGGSSPLHF.

The DNA for the CDR3 is TGTGCCTGGAGTCGCACTAGCGACCTCGGTACGCAGTATTTT. This gives the protein CAWSRTSDLGTQYF. The chain links TRBV30 to TRBJ2-3, with 7 bases aligning to TRBD2. The trim removed 2 bases at V and 8 bases at J, leaving 10 bases unmatched. The CDR3 sequence is 14 residues long. The germline V gene has CDR1 GTSNPN and CDR2 SVGIG (reference sequence).

V gene TRBV2 combines with J gene TRBJ2-2, with D perhaps matching TRBD1 (5 bases). Germline CDR1 reads SNHLY; CDR2 reads FYNNEI. V dropped 6 bases and J dropped 6 bases, with 14 bases sitting between them. CDR3 length: 14 residues. CDR3 DNA: TGTGCCAGCAGCCTTGACAGATCCCCCGGGGAGCTGTTTTTT. Translation: CASSLDRSPGELFF.

CDR3 DNA sequence: TGTGCCAGCAGCGTATCCGGTCTAGCGGGACCCTACGAGCAGTACTTC. Residues: CASSVSGLAGPYEQYF. V is TRBV9 and J is TRBJ2-7; 9 nucleotides agree with TRBD2. Per germline, CDR1 SGDLS and CDR2 YYNGEE. V trimming: 1 base; J trimming: 2 bases; junction bases outside the gene matches: 7. There are 16 residues in the CDR3. Based on the CDR3 plus reference TRBV9 and TRBJ2-7, the full variable domain is DSGVTQTPKHLITATGQRVTLRCSPRSGDLSVYWYQQSLDQGLQFLIQYYNGEERAKGNILERFSAQQFPDLHSELNLSSLELGDSALYFCASSVSGLAGPYEQYFGPGTRLTVT.

The chain links TRBV20-1 to TRBJ2-4; D not resolved. CDR1 is DFQATT and CDR2 is SNEGSKA in the germline V gene (reference sequence). Trimming took 3 bases from V and 0 from J, leaving 9 bases between them. The CDR3 covers 14 residues. Written as DNA, the CDR3 is TGCAGTGCTAGTACACCTCTAGCCAAAAACATTCAGTACTTC. Its protein product is CSASTPLAKNIQYF.

V is TRBV12-5 and J is TRBJ2-7, with 7 bases aligning to TRBD2. Germline loops: CDR1 LGHNT, CDR2 FRNRAP. V gave up 5 bases and J gave up 0 bases; unmatched junction bases: 7. The CDR3 loop spans 15 amino acids. CDR3 in amino acids: CASGRGDYLSYEQYF. The DNA for the CDR3 is TGTGCTAGTGGTCGGGGGGACTATCTCTCCTACGAGCAGTACTTC.

V gene TRBV7-9 combines with J gene TRBJ2-3; D is perhaps TRBD2 (5 bases). CDR1 is SEHNR, CDR2 FQNEAQ, per germline (reference sequence). This CDR3 contains 14 residues. Trimming removed 4 bases from V and 1 base from J, with 9 bases in between. CDR3 sequence reads: CASSSYSGTDTQYF. In nucleotides, the CDR3 is TGTGCCAGCAGCTCCTATAGCGGCACAGATACGCAGTATTTT.

The gene calls are TRBV11-1 and TRBJ2-2; D is perhaps TRBD1 (8 bases). The CDR3 covers 15 residues. Trimming cost V 7 bases and J 4 bases, with 16 bases left between them. Germline-derived CDR1 and CDR2 are SGHAT and FQDESV (reference sequence). In nucleotides, the CDR3 is TGTGCCAGCAACGACAGGGGAGGGGTCACCGGGGAGCTGTTTTTT. This translates into CASNDRGGVTGELFF.

V is TRBV6-6 and J is TRBJ2-7, with 7 bases identical to TRBD2. CDR3 size: 15 residues. V gave up 0 bases and J gave up 5 bases; unmatched junction bases: 7. Germline V gene lookup returns CDR1 MNHNY and CDR2 SVGAGI (reference sequence). CDR3 bases: TGTGCCAGCAGTTACTCGGCGGGAGTTGTAAACGAGCAGTACTTC. Its protein is CASSYSAGVVNEQYF.

This clone was recorded a few times. The chain carries TRBV19 and TRBJ1-1, with D unclear. V gave up 5 bases and J gave up 6 bases, with 10 bases separating them. CDR1 LNHDA and CDR2 SQIVND come from the germline V gene (reference sequence). This CDR3 comprises 12 residues. The CDR3 DNA follows: TGTGCCAGTAGTGCCCGGGAGGCTGAAGCTTTCTTT. Its translation: CASSAREAEAFF.

The chain couples TRBV29-1 to TRBJ2-7; 8 nucleotides align to TRBD1. Germline assignment: CDR1 SQVTM and CDR2 ANQGSEA. V lost 5 bases to trimming and J lost 3 bases; unmatched junction nucleotides: 3. The CDR3 totals 12 residues. The CDR3 loop is CSVRGQGYEQYF. CDR3 in DNA: TGCAGCGTTCGAGGACAGGGCTACGAGCAGTACTTC.

The V gene is TRBV3-1 (or the pseudogene TRBV3-2), the J gene TRBJ1-1, with D perhaps TRBD1 (6 bases). V was shortened by 5 bases and J by 7 bases, with 26 bases between the two germline ends. Germline V gene sequence: CDR1 LGHDT, CDR2 YNNKEL (reference sequence). This CDR3 region has 17 residues. For the CDR3, the DNA is TGTGCCAGCAGCAAATCCGGGTTGGGGGGGCGTCTGTTTGAAGCTTTCTTT. Translation: CASSKSGLGGRLFEAFF.

DNA of the CDR3: TGTGCCAGCAGTGAAGCGGACTACCGAGAGACCCAGTACTTC. Translating gives CASSEADYRETQYF. The chain is built from TRBV6-1 and TRBJ2-5; D might be TRBD2 (6 bases). The germline V gene has CDR1 MNHNS and CDR2 SASEGT. Trimming took off 0 bases at V and 4 bases at J, with 9 bases between the two ends. The CDR3 runs 14 residues.

The chain combines TRBV10-2 with TRBJ2-1, with 7 bases identical to TRBD2. V gave up 8 bases and J gave up 6 bases; unmatched junction bases: 16. The CDR3 extends over 16 amino acids. In germline, CDR1 is WSHSY, CDR2 SAAADI. In DNA form, the CDR3 reads TGCGCCAGCCTAATTAGACCGGGCTTAGCGGGCAATGAGCAGTTCTTC. Its translation is CASLIRPGLAGNEQFF.

This chain links TRBV9 with TRBJ2-5; 13 bases line up with TRBD2. The CDR3 runs 15 residues. Germline-derived CDR1 and CDR2 are SGDLS and YYNGEE. J lost 5 bases, V lost 4 bases, and 5 bases had no gene match. The CDR3 nucleotides read TGTGCCAGCAGCACAGGACTAGCGGGAGTTGAGACCCAGTACTTC. Its translation is CASSTGLAGVETQYF.